The 22 T cell receptor beta chains reported below all come from one sample, sequenced in a study of a mutant IDH1 vaccine in newly diagnosed glioma. Time point denoted: baseline, week 1 (first vaccination visit). The sample's treatment: pre-vaccination baseline after standard-of-care therapy. The method was immunoSEQ multiplex PCR; TCRdb's version includes in-frame clones alone and lacks a portion of them. Of 75,000 to 100,000 clones in the sample, roughly 80% were seen once. The material sequenced was PBMCs, taken from a glioma patient treated with radiotherapy, temozolomide or both. The receptors come from a man aged 35-49 years with glioma. Some clones in this sample may be carry-over from other donors' samples.

This clone has only one observation. The chain is built from TRBV29-1 and TRBJ2-5; 7 bases match TRBD2. J was trimmed by 5 bases and V by 1 base; bases with no gene match: 7. The germline gives CDR1 SQVTM, CDR2 ANQGSEA. The CDR3 spans 14 residues. The DNA of the CDR3 is TGCAGCGTTGAAGGAGGCGGGGGTTGGGAGACCCAGTACTTC. Its protein is CSVEGGGGWETQYF.

In its sample, this clone was seen a few times. The gene calls are TRBV30 and TRBJ1-6; 7 bases are shared with TRBD1. Germline CDR1 GTSNPN, CDR2 SVGIG (reference sequence). The CDR3 contains 16 residues. After removal of 5 bases from V and 9 bases from J, the junction contained 16 bases not matched to a gene. CDR3 in amino acids: CAWPWGAGTASSPLHF. The CDR3 DNA sequence: TGTGCCTGGCCATGGGGGGCCGGGACAGCCAGTTCACCCCTCCACTTT.

The chain uses TRBV20-1 and TRBJ2-7, with D perhaps TRBD1 (5 bases). The germline CDR1 and CDR2 sequences are DFQATT and SNEGSKA (reference sequence). The CDR3 covers 11 residues. With 2 bases removed from V and 6 bases from J, the gap between germline ends came to 8 bases. CDR3 region: CSARLGVEQYF. The CDR3 DNA sequence: TGCAGTGCTAGATTAGGGGTCGAGCAGTACTTC.

This CDR3 is CASSPDREHTEAFF. In DNA, the CDR3 is TGCGCCAGCAGCCCCGACAGGGAGCACACTGAAGCTTTCTTT. The J gene is TRBJ1-1, the V gene TRBV5-1; TRBD1 aligns across 7 bases. Looked up from germline, CDR1 is SGHRS and CDR2 is YFSETQ. The CDR3 is 14 amino acids. The trim removed 4 bases at V and 3 bases at J, leaving 6 bases unmatched.

V usage is TRBV7-2 and J usage is TRBJ2-1; 16 bases align to TRBD2. The CDR3 covers 17 residues. Unmatched junction bases numbered 9, after V lost 5 bases and J lost 8 bases. Germline V gene sequence: CDR1 SGHTA, CDR2 FQGNSA. In nucleotides, the CDR3 is TGTGCCAGCAGCCCTCCGGGACTAGCGGGGGGGAGGGATGAGCAGTTCTTC. Protein: CASSPPGLAGGRDEQFF.

In its sample, this clone ranks as medium-sized. The chain has TRBV9 and TRBJ2-3; 8 bases are shared with TRBD1. From germline, CDR1 is SGDLS and CDR2 YYNGEE. The V segment lost 3 bases and the J segment 0 bases; nucleotides outside the gene matches: 0. This CDR3 comprises 14 residues. CDR3 sequence (DNA): TGTGCCAGCAGCGGGACAGGGAGCACAGATACGCAGTATTTT. Residues: CASSGTGSTDTQYF. Complete variable domain (other parts from reference TRBV9 and TRBJ2-3): DSGVTQTPKHLITATGQRVTLRCSPRSGDLSVYWYQQSLDQGLQFLIQYYNGEERAKGNILERFSAQQFPDLHSELNLSSLELGDSALYFCASSGTGSTDTQYFGPGTRLTVL.

There are a few counts of this clone. The gene calls are TRBV7-2 and TRBJ1-6; 7 positions match TRBD1. Germline V CDR1 and CDR2: SGHTA, FQGNSA. Trimming took 5 bases from V and 10 from J; bases not matched to a gene: 11. The CDR3 totals 15 residues. The CDR3 sequence is CASSLRDSFRSPLHF. The CDR3 DNA reads as TGTGCCAGCAGCCTACGGGACAGTTTCAGATCACCCCTCCACTTT.

CDR3 protein: CASSQDRDRGTYEQYF. In DNA, the CDR3 is TGTGCCAGCAGCCAAGACCGGGACAGGGGCACCTACGAGCAGTACTTC. V gene TRBV4-2 combines with J gene TRBJ2-7; 10 bases are a match to TRBD1. Germline V CDR1 and CDR2: LGHNA, YNFKEQ. V shed 0 bases and J 2 bases; nucleotides not matched to a gene: 4. This CDR3 has 16 amino acids.

The chain combines TRBV6-5 with TRBJ1-5; 10 bases align to TRBD1. The trim removed 7 bases at V and 6 bases at J, leaving 6 bases unmatched. CDR1 and CDR2 from the germline V gene are MNHEY and SVGAGI. The CDR3 loop spans 14 amino acids. The CDR3 DNA sequence: TGTGCCAGCAAGGGACAGGGGAGAAGTCAGCCCCAGCATTTT. Translation: CASKGQGRSQPQHF.

V and J are TRBV7-9 and TRBJ2-5, with D possibly being TRBD2 (6 bases). The germline gives CDR1 SEHNR, CDR2 FQNEAQ (reference sequence). The CDR3 spans 15 residues. V lost 8 bases and J lost 7, with 23 bases in between. The CDR3 DNA reads TGTGCCAGCCAATATCAAGGGGCCGACGGGGGGACCCAGTACTTC. As protein: CASQYQGADGGTQYF.

The chain carries TRBV6-6 and TRBJ1-1; a possible D gene is TRBD1 (5 bases). The length of the CDR3 is 15 residues. From germline, CDR1 is MNHNY and CDR2 SVGAGI (reference sequence). V was clipped by 2 bases and J by 1 base, with 11 bases between them. The CDR3 DNA reads TGTGCCAGCAGTTACCTCCAGGGAAAGAACACTGAAGCTTTCTTT. Protein: CASSYLQGKNTEAFF.

This sequence joins TRBV4-2 and TRBJ2-6, with D uncertain. The ends were cut back, 0 bases at V and 0 bases at J, with 9 bases in the middle. Germline V CDR1 and CDR2: LGHNA, YNFKEQ. The CDR3 totals 17 residues. The CDR3 here is CASSQDWANSGANVLTF. The DNA of the CDR3 is TGTGCCAGCAGCCAAGATTGGGCTAACTCTGGGGCCAACGTCCTGACTTTC.

About this clone: It is likely a read error, because the conserved phenylalanine at the end of the CDR3 is missing. No DNA is shown, since the ends of the CDR3 on it are uncertain; the CDR3 is the one TCRdb lists. The chain carries TRBV2 and TRBJ1-2. The CDR3 is made up of 11 amino acids, end residues included. The V gene's germline CDR1 is SNHLY and CDR2 FYNNEI. CDR3 protein: CASSEGRGRGL.

This clone has more than one count but fewer than ten. The chain is built from TRBV30 and TRBJ1-2; D call uncertain. CDR1 and CDR2 (germline): GTSNPN, SVGIG (reference sequence). This CDR3 contains 11 residues. The germline V and J ends were trimmed by 2 bases and 7 bases, with 8 bases remaining between them. CDR3 coding DNA: TGTGCCTGGAGTTGGCGCGTTGGCTACACCTTC. Translation gives CAWSWRVGYTF. The whole variable domain, remainder taken from reference TRBV30 and TRBJ1-2, is SQTIHQWPATLVQPVGSPLSLECTVEGTSNPNLYWYRQAAGRGLQLLFYSVGIGQISSEVPQNLSASRPQDRQFILSSKKLLLSDSGFYLCAWSWRVGYTFGSGTRLTVV.

The chain recombines TRBV6-5 with TRBJ2-5; 7 bases line up with TRBD2. Germline trimming cut 4 bases from V and 1 base from J; bases unmatched to any gene: 9. Germline CDR1 and CDR2: MNHEY and SVGAGI. The CDR3 runs 16 residues. CDR3 amino acids: CASSFKGRVGQETQYF. The DNA of the CDR3 is TGTGCCAGCAGTTTCAAAGGGAGGGTTGGCCAAGAGACCCAGTACTTC.

As concerns this clone: Other DNA sequences of this sample code for an identical CDR3. The chain has TRBV2 and TRBJ1-1; possible D gene TRBD1, 6 bases. Trimming removed 1 base at V and 3 bases at J, with 6 bases between. The CDR3 runs 13 residues. Germline CDR1 reads SNHLY; CDR2 reads FYNNEI. The chain's CDR3 is CASSEGGHTEAFF. CDR3 in DNA: TGTGCCAGCAGTGAAGGGGGGCACACTGAAGCTTTCTTT.

The CDR3 DNA follows: TGTGCCAGCAGTTTTAAGGACCCCGGGGAAAAACTGTTTTTT. Translated: CASSFKDPGEKLFF. The rearrangement uses TRBV27 and TRBJ1-4; no reliable D call. CDR3 length equals 14 residues. V dropped 3 bases and J dropped 8 bases, with 13 bases sitting between them. Germline CDR1 MNHEY, CDR2 SMNVEV (reference sequence).

The rearrangement joins TRBV6-6 to TRBJ2-2; possible D gene TRBD1, 6 bases. V lost 6 bases and J 4 bases, leaving 9 bases between the germline ends. Germline lookup yields CDR1 MNHNY and CDR2 SVGAGI (reference sequence). The CDR3 runs to 13 residues. The CDR3 coding sequence is TGTGCCAGCAGACCGGACAGCACCGGGGAGCTGTTTTTT. It encodes CASRPDSTGELFF.

The V call is TRBV2, the J call TRBJ2-7; 8 nucleotides align to TRBD1. The length of the CDR3 is 13 residues. The germline gives CDR1 SNHLY, CDR2 FYNNEI. The J segment lost 7 bases and the V segment lost 7 bases, leaving 9 bases of the junction unmatched. CDR3 nucleotide sequence: TGTGCCAGCACGGGCAGGGGGCGAAGGGAGCAGTACTTC. Encoded protein: CASTGRGRREQYF.

Here the CDR3 DNA reads TGTGCCAGCAGAAACGAGGACAGGGGAGAAAACATTCAGTACTTC. Protein sequence: CASRNEDRGENIQYF. The chain employs TRBV6-6 and TRBJ2-4; TRBD1 aligns across 9 bases. Germline V gene sequence: CDR1 MNHNY, CDR2 SVGAGI (reference sequence). This CDR3 is built from 15 residues. With V trimmed by 6 bases and J by 5 bases, 8 bases remained unmatched.

This clone showed up just once. The V call is TRBV29-1, the J call TRBJ2-1; D is uncertain. V dropped 1 base and J dropped 2 bases, with 9 bases sitting between them. Germline CDR1 SQVTM, CDR2 ANQGSEA. The length of the CDR3 is 14 residues. CDR3 protein: CSVEGRTTYNEQFF. The CDR3 DNA is TGCAGCGTTGAAGGACGAACTACCTACAATGAGCAGTTCTTC.

V gene TRBV30 combines with J gene TRBJ2-5; a weak D match, TRBD2 (6 bases). The V end lost 1 base, the J end lost 4 bases, and 19 bases lay between the germline ends. This CDR3 is 16 amino acids long. Germline-derived CDR1 and CDR2 are GTSNPN and SVGIG (reference sequence). CDR3 nucleotides: TGTGCCTGGAGTGACGGGGGACGGGCCGGCGGAGAGACCCAGTACTTC. Translating it yields CAWSDGGRAGGETQYF. Filled out from reference TRBV30 and TRBJ2-5, the complete variable domain reads SQTIHQWPATLVQPVGSPLSLECTVEGTSNPNLYWYRQAAGRGLQLLFYSVGIGQISSEVPQNLSASRPQDRQFILSSKKLLLSDSGFYLCAWSDGGRAGGETQYFGPGTRLLVL.